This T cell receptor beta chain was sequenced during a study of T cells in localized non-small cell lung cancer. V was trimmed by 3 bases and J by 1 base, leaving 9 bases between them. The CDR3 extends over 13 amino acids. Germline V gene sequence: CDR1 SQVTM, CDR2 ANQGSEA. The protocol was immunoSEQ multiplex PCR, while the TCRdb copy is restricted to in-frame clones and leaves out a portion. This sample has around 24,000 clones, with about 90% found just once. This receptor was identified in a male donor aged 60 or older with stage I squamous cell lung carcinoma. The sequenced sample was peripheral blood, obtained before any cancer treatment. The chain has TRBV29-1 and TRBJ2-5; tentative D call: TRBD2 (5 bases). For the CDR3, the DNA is TGCAGCGTTGACCCCAGCGGCCAAGAGACCCAGTACTTC. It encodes CSVDPSGQETQYF.